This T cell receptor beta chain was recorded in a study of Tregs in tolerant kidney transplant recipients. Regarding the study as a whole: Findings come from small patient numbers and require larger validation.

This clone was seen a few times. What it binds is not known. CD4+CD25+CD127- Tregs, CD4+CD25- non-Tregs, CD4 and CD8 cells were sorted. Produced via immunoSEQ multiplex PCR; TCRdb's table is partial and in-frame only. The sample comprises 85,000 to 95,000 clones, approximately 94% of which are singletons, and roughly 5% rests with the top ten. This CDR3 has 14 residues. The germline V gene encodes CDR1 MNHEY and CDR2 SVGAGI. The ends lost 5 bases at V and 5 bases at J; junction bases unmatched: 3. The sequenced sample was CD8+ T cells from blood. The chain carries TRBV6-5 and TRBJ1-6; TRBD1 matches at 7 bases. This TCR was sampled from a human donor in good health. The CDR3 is CASSHGTDNSPLHF. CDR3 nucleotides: TGTGCCAGCAGTCACGGGACAGATAATTCACCCCTCCACTTT.